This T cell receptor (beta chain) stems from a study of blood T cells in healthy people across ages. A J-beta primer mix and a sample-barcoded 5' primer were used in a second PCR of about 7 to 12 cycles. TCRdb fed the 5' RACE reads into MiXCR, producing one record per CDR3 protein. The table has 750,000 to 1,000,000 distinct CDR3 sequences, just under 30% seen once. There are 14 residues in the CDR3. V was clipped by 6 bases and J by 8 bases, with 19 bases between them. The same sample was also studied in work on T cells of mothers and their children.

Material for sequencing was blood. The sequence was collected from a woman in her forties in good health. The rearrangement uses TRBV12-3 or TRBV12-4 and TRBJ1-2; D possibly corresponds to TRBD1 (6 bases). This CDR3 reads CASRPIGDTGGYTF. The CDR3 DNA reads TGTGCCAGCAGGCCAATAGGGGACACCGGGGGCTACACCTTC.